A single sample gave rise to the 9 T cell receptor beta chains below, sequenced in a study of cytomegalovirus exposure and HLA in healthy donors. Both 60 Vbeta primers and 13 Jbeta primers went into the PCR. Method: immunoSEQ multiplex PCR; TCRdb's copy keeps in-frame clones and lacks some. Of around 200,000 clones in the sample, 80% were seen once. What was sequenced was PBMCs. All receptors derive from a boy between 5 and 17 years old in good health and CMV-seronegative.

The chain couples TRBV11-3 to TRBJ2-7, with D possibly being TRBD2 (5 bases). V was trimmed by 0 bases and J by 6 bases, leaving 18 bases between them. Germline CDR1 reads SGHNT; CDR2 reads YENEEA. The CDR3 has 16 amino acids. The CDR3 DNA sequence: TGTGCCAGCAGCTTAGATTGGGAGTTGCCTACTGGCGAGCAGTACTTC. It is translated as CASSLDWELPTGEQYF.

The chain has TRBV27 and TRBJ1-2; TRBD1 matches 8 bases. CDR1 is MNHEY and CDR2 is SMNVEV in the germline V gene (reference sequence). This CDR3 spans 16 amino acids. The trim removed 2 bases at V and 2 bases at J, leaving 7 bases unmatched. CDR3 sequence (DNA): TGTGCCAGCAGTTTAGCGGCCTGGACAGGGAACTATGGCTACACCTTC. This translates into CASSLAAWTGNYGYTF.

The chain couples TRBV6-5 to TRBJ2-1; the match to TRBD2 covers 7 bases. This CDR3 is 16 amino acids long. Trimming cost V 0 bases and J 7 bases; bases outside gene matches: 9. Germline values: CDR1 MNHEY, CDR2 SVGAGI. The CDR3 sequence: CASSYSPSGNRNEQFF. The CDR3 coding sequence is TGTGCCAGCAGTTACTCGCCCAGCGGGAATAGAAATGAGCAGTTCTTC.

The V call is TRBV6-5, the J call TRBJ2-1, with 7 bases aligning to TRBD2. The CDR3 totals 14 residues. Germline lookup yields CDR1 MNHEY and CDR2 SVGAGI. V gave up 3 bases and J gave up 6 bases; unmatched junction bases: 5. The CDR3 coding sequence is TGTGCCAGCAGTTATAGAGAGCGGGGCAATGAGCAGTTCTTC. This gives the protein CASSYRERGNEQFF.

The gene calls are TRBV11-3 and TRBJ1-1; D remains ambiguous. This CDR3 has 14 amino acids. V lost 5 bases to trimming and J lost 3 bases, with 13 bases between them. Germline-derived CDR1 and CDR2 are SGHNT and YENEEA. CDR3 nucleotides: TGTGCCAGCAGCCCGGGATTCTTGTACACTGAAGCTTTCTTT. Its protein is CASSPGFLYTEAFF.

This chain joins TRBV15 and TRBJ1-2, with no clear D. This CDR3 contains 15 residues. V was clipped by 2 bases and J by 0 bases, with 10 bases between them. Germline-derived CDR1 and CDR2 are LNHNV and YYDKDF (reference sequence). The CDR3 bases are TGTGCCACCAGCAGAAAGGCAGGTACTAACTATGGCTACACCTTC. The encoded protein is CATSRKAGTNYGYTF.

The V gene is TRBV15, the J gene TRBJ1-5, with TRBD1 matching 7 bases. This CDR3 spans 15 amino acids. Trimming at V came to 0 bases and at J to 8 bases, leaving 7 bases not matched to a gene. The germline gives CDR1 LNHNV, CDR2 YYDKDF (reference sequence). CDR3 nucleotides: TGTGCCACCAGCAGAGATCCGACAGGGCGAGAGCCCCAGCATTTT. It encodes CATSRDPTGREPQHF.

The gene calls are TRBV25-1 and TRBJ1-2; TRBD1 is a possible D gene (6 bases). With 5 bases removed from V and 8 bases from J, the gap between germline ends came to 27 bases. Looked up from germline, CDR1 is MGHDK and CDR2 is SYGVNS. CDR3 size: 17 residues. For the CDR3, the DNA is TGTGCCAGCAGTACCCAGACAGGTTGGCCCAATTACTGGGGCTACACCTTC. Protein product: CASSTQTGWPNYWGYTF.

The gene calls are TRBV10-2 and TRBJ1-1; 8 bases are a match to TRBD1. After removal of 2 bases from V and 4 bases from J, the junction contained 0 bases not matched to a gene. Germline CDR1 WSHSY, CDR2 SAAADI. This CDR3 is 13 amino acids long. CDR3 residues: CASSETGGTEAFF. The CDR3 DNA sequence: TGCGCCAGCAGTGAGACAGGGGGCACTGAAGCTTTCTTT.